This TCR beta chain was found in a study of regulatory T cells in long-lasting Graves disease. This clonotype was recorded at least ten times. The sample's time point: persistent/refractory GD, antithyroid drugs over 5 years with positive TRAb. Researchers made the TCR library from RNA that was extracted from PBMCs. Researchers made TCR beta libraries by using iRepertoire HTBI primers and running Arm-PCR on CDR3 regions. TCRdb processed the multiplex PCR reads anew with MiXCR; each CDR3 protein has one entry. The table includes approximately 400,000 distinct CDR3 sequences, roughly 20% detected once. The germline V gene encodes CDR1 MDHEN and CDR2 SYDVKM. This CDR3 region has 15 residues. Between the trimmed V and J ends, which lost 8 bases and 2 bases, there was a span of 18 bases.

This receptor was taken from a female donor with Graves disease. The chain links TRBV28 to TRBJ1-2; possibly TRBD1 for D (5 bases). The sequences come from peripheral blood mononuclear cells (PBMCs), collected when the disease was refractory, from a patient treated with antithyroid drugs. The CDR3 region has the DNA TGTGCCAGCTATGGGCAAGGGGCAGGGAACTATGGCTACACCTTC. Amino acid sequence: CASYGQGAGNYGYTF.